This T cell receptor beta chain was sequenced in a study of blood T cell repertoires in COVID-19 (dated by TCRdb to about 2020). About the study as a whole: Collaborator samples came from the United States, Italy and Spain and covered acute and convalescent phases of COVID-19. The material from the prospective study consisted of cDNA or gDNA derived from T cells, B-cell-depleted T cells, or PBMCs. The dataset comprised deeply sampled blood TCRbeta repertoires from subjects exposed to, actively infected with, or recovered from COVID-19. The repertoires were released in a freely available public database meant as a resource for research on the immune response to SARS-CoV-2. The samples were drawn from two sources: the first 160 participants of the ongoing ImmuneRACE study, and approximately 1,300 subjects contributed by 6 global collaborators. Sample metadata almost always included a de-identified subject ID, COVID-19 status, age in years and sex. HLA class I and class II types, where available, came from metadata supplied by the sample provider rather than from assay-based typing.

The collaborating institutions used their own protocols to collect whole blood in K2EDTA tubes. Collaborator samples were shipped for TCRbeta analysis as frozen whole blood, isolated PBMCs, or DNA extracted from either sample type. For this clone: The antigen it binds to is not known. No clone much larger than this one lies a single base away; base qualities are absent.

The CDR3 runs 14 residues from the cysteine to the phenylalanine. The read is trimmed to its CDR3 DNA, 42 bases read in frame from base 1. The germline V gene (reference sequence) supplies CDR1 LNHDA and CDR2 SQIVND. V and J are truncated by 3 bases and 7 bases respectively, leaving an intervening sequence of 13 bases. Here is what the overall study found, with its caveats: The amount of clinical and demographic metadata varied by source and participant and was provided uncurated.

The immunoSEQ Assay, a bias-controlled multiplex PCR, was used to amplify TCRbeta CDR3 regions from genomic DNA. In the authors' own workflow: Nucleated cell counts per sample were estimated from amplification of reference gene primers within the assay. Sequence reads were collapsed and filtered to measure the absolute abundance of every unique TCRbeta CDR3 rearrangement. For each sample, productive Simpson clonality was calculated by taking the square root of Simpson's diversity index across productive rearrangements. Held by TCRdb, this immuneACCESS table contains in-frame sequences only and omits some clones. Under half of the omission traces to an unresolved V gene where checked; the cause of the rest is unknown. V and J calls and clone size are those listed in that table; D and trimming were worked out from the DNA. Within this sample are approximately 150,000 clones, with about 80% of them counted one time only. The top ten constitute 2.2% of the sample.

This clonotype was sampled from a man in his 70s with acute or convalescent COVID-19. The chain links TRBV19 with TRBJ1-5, with the D gene uncertain. The sample was peripheral blood. The CDR3 corresponds to CASSIVREGQPQHF. The DNA reads as follows: TGTGCCAGTAGTATTGTGCGGGAAGGACAGCCCCAGCATTTT.